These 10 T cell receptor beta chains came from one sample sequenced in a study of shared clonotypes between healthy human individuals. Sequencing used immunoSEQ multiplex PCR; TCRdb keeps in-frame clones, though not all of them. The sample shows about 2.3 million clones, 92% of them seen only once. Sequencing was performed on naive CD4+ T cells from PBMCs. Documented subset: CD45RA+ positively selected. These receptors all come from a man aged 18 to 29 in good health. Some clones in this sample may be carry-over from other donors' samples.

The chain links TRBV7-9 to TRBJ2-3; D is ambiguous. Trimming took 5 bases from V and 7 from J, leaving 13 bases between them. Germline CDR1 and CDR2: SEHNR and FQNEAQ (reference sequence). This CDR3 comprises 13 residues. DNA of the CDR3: TGTGCCAGCAGCACCCTAGGGTACCATACGCAGTATTTT. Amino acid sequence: CASSTLGYHTQYF.

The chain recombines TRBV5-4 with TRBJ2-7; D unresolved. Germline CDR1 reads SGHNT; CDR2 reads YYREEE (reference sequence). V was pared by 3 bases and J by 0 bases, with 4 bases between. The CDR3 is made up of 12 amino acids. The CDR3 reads CASSSNSYEQYF. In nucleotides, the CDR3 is TGTGCCAGCAGCTCCAACTCCTACGAGCAGTACTTC.

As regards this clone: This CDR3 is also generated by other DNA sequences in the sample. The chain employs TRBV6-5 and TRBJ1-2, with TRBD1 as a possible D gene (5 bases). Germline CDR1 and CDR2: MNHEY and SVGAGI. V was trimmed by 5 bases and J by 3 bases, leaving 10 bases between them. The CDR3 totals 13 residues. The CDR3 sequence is CASSPREDYGYTF. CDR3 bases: TGTGCCAGCAGTCCCAGGGAGGACTATGGCTACACCTTC.

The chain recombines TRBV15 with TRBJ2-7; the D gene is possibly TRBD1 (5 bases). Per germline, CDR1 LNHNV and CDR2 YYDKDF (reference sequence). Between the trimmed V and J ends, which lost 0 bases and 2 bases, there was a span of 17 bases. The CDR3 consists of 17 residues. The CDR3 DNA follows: TGTGCCACCAGCAGAGATAAGGACAATCCACGGCCCTACGAGCAGTACTTC. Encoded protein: CATSRDKDNPRPYEQYF.

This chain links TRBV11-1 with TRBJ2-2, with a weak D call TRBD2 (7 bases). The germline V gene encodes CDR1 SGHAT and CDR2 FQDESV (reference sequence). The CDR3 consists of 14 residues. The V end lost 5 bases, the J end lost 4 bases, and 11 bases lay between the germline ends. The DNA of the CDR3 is TGTGCCAGCAGCGAAAGGGGGGGCACCGGGGAGCTGTTTTTT. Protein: CASSERGGTGELFF.

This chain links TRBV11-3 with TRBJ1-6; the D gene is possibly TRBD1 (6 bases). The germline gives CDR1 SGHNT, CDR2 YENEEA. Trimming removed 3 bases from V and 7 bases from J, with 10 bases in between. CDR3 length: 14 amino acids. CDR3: CASSLDSTNSPLHF. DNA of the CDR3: TGTGCCAGCAGCTTGGACAGCACCAATTCACCCCTCCACTTT.

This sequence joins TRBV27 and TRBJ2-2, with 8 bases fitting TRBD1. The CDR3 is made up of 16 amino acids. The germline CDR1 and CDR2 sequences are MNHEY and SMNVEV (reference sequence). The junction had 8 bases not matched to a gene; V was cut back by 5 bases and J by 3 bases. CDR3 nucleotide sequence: TGTGCCAGCAGTCCTCAGGGGGCATTCCACACCGGGGAGCTGTTTTTT. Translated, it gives CASSPQGAFHTGELFF.

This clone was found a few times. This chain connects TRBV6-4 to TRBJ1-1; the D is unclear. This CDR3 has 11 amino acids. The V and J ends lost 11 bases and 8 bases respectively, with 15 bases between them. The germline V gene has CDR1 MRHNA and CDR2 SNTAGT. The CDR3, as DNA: TGTGCCGGGATGACGCGCCTAGAAGCTTTCTTT. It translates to CAGMTRLEAFF.

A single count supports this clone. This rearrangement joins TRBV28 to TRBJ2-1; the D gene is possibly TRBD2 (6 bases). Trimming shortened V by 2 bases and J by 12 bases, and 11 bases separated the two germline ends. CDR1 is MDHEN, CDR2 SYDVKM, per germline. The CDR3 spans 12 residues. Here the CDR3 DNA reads TGTGCCAGCAGTTTACGGGGGAGAGGGCAGTTCTTC. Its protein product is CASSLRGRGQFF.

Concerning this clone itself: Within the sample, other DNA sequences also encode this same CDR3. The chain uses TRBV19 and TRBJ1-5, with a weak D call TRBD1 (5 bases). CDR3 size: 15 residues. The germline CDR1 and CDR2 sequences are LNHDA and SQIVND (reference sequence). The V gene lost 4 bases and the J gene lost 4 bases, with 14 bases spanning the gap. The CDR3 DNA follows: TGTGCCAGTAGTACCACAGGCTGGGGGAATCAGCCCCAGCATTTT. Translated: CASSTTGWGNQPQHF.